The 5 T cell receptor beta chains listed next were all sequenced from one sample in a study of T cell responses to AZD1222 COVID-19 vaccine (dated by TCRdb to the early 2020s). Libraries were prepared through the immunoSEQ multiplex PCR assay. TCRdb retrieved this table from immuneACCESS and kept in-frame rearrangements only. Not all clones are present; in checked studies, unresolved V genes account for under half, and no reason is known for the remainder. The sample profile shows 45,000 to 55,000 clones; around four fifths of them were found once. The ten biggest clones cover roughly 10% of the sample. Reading the label with the study, this specimen's time point is: baseline before first vaccination. The material was peripheral blood, obtained on day 0 of AZD1222 vaccination. These receptors originate from an adult in good health.

This clone was detected once. The chain joins TRBV6-1 to TRBJ1-3; TRBD1 is a possible D gene (6 bases). V was cut by 2 bases and J by 6 bases, with 11 bases left in between. Germline assignment: CDR1 MNHNS and CDR2 SASEGT. The CDR3 covers 14 residues. CDR3 loop: CASSETDRLNTIYF. The CDR3, as DNA: TGTGCCAGCAGTGAAACCGACAGGTTAAACACCATATATTTT.

The chain uses TRBV7-2 and TRBJ1-5; D gene uncertain. Trimming cost V 2 bases and J 1 base, with 3 bases left between them. Germline V gene sequence: CDR1 SGHTA, CDR2 FQGNSA. The CDR3 extends over 13 amino acids. The CDR3 nucleotides are TGTGCCAGCAGCTTAATCAGCAATCAGCCCCAGCATTTT. Protein sequence: CASSLISNQPQHF.

V is TRBV7-9 and J is TRBJ2-7; D could derive from TRBD1 or TRBD2 (5 bases each). The CDR3 is 11 residues long. The germline gives CDR1 SEHNR, CDR2 FQNEAQ (reference sequence). With 4 bases removed from V and 11 bases from J, the gap between germline ends came to 12 bases. DNA of the CDR3: TGTGCCAGCAGCTCTTCCGGGACCGAGTACTTC. Protein sequence: CASSSSGTEYF.

The J gene is TRBJ1-3, the V gene TRBV2, with TRBD1 matching over 8 bases. The junction had 4 bases not matched to a gene; V was cut back by 6 bases and J by 0 bases. The CDR3 runs 15 residues. Germline loops: CDR1 SNHLY, CDR2 FYNNEI. CDR3 coding DNA: TGTGCCAGCAGGGGAGGGACAGGCTCTGGAAACACCATATATTTT. Protein sequence: CASRGGTGSGNTIYF.

V usage is TRBV19 and J usage is TRBJ1-1; D is unresolved. The CDR3 is 11 amino acids. Trimming cost V 6 bases and J 1 base, with 3 bases left between them. Germline V gene sequence: CDR1 LNHDA, CDR2 SQIVND (reference sequence). CDR3 in DNA: TGTGCCAGTAGCCCGAACACTGAAGCTTTCTTT. Translating it yields CASSPNTEAFF.